This T cell receptor (beta chain) was recorded in a study of blood T cell repertoires in COVID-19 (dated by TCRdb to about 2020). Concerning the study at large: The collaborator samples originated in the United States, Italy and Spain and spanned the acute and convalescent phases of COVID-19. The material from the prospective study consisted of cDNA or gDNA derived from T cells, B-cell-depleted T cells, or PBMCs. Subjects who had been exposed to COVID-19, were actively infected with it, or had recovered from it provided the deeply sampled blood TCRbeta repertoires that made up the dataset. The repertoires were released in a freely available public database intended as a resource for research on the immune response to SARS-CoV-2. Samples came from the ongoing ImmuneRACE study (first 160 participants) plus 1,254 subjects from 6 global collaborators. Sample metadata almost always included a de-identified subject ID, COVID-19 status, age in years and sex. HLA class I and class II types, where available, came from metadata supplied by the sample provider rather than from assay-based typing. General findings and caveats noted by the study authors: The amount of clinical and demographic metadata varied by source and participant and was provided uncurated.

Concerning this clone: The clone's antigen remains unknown. Base qualities are missing; no much larger clone stands one base away.

Per the germline V gene, SNHLY is the CDR1 and FYNNEI is the CDR2. V and J are trimmed by 7 bases and 5 bases, and the gene matches miss 13 bases of the junction. Its CDR3 holds 15 amino acids, cysteine through phenylalanine. Only the CDR3 portion is preserved as DNA: 45 bases, with reading frame beginning at the first base. TCRbeta CDR3 regions were amplified from genomic DNA by means of the immunoSEQ Assay, a bias-controlled multiplex PCR. In the source study's methods: The number of nucleated cells in each sample was estimated by amplification of reference gene primers within the assay. To quantify the absolute abundance of each unique TCRbeta CDR3 rearrangement, sequence reads were collapsed and filtered. For each sample, productive Simpson clonality was calculated as the square root of Simpson's diversity index over productive rearrangements. Here the immuneACCESS table is served through TCRdb, limited to in-frame sequences with V and J called. Missing clones are a known gap in these copies; in checked studies unresolved V genes cover under half, and the rest lacks a known reason. D and trimming come from the DNA, and the V and J calls and clone size come from that table. In all, the sample holds over 15,000 clones, and about 81% of those were seen once. The ten largest clonotypes hold roughly 8.8% of the sample.

The collaborating institutions used their own protocols to collect whole blood in K2EDTA tubes. For TCRbeta analysis, collaborator samples were shipped as frozen whole blood, as isolated PBMCs, or as DNA extracted from either sample type. Specimen: peripheral blood. This clonotype originated in a man aged 55-75 years with acute or convalescent COVID-19. This receptor chain uses TRBV2 and TRBJ2-5; the central 7 bases match TRBD1. The sequenced DNA is TGTGCCAGCACTCAGGGGGACAGCTTCGGGGAGACCCAGTACTTC. The encoded protein is CASTQGDSFGETQYF.